The rows below give T cell receptor beta chains drawn from one sample of a study of metastatic and nonmetastatic thyroid tumors. TCRdb re-clonotyped the PCR reads via MiXCR. The table records approximately 38,000 clones, around 27% of them present only once. The sample consisted of blood. Source of these receptors: a male donor with papillary thyroid cancer or a benign thyroid nodule (not recorded which). Some clones in this sample may be carry-over from other donors' samples. CDR3s include the opening cysteine and the closing phenylalanine or tryptophan. The order of the fields is D gene, V gene, clone size, J gene, CDR3 DNA, CDR3 protein. A D gene is named only where the DNA matches it firmly. Clone size is given for some rows only: seen once, a few or many times, or a class if the clone is expanded.

TRBD2,TRBV12-3/TRBV12-4,-,TRBJ2-5,TGTGCCAGCAGACCCCCACTAGCGGGAGGGCCACAGACCCAGTACTTC,CASRPPLAGGPQTQYF
-,TRBV12-3/TRBV12-4,-,TRBJ2-4,TGTGCCAGCACCTTTACGGCCTCGACGGTAGCCAAAAACATTCAGTACTTC,CASTFTASTVAKNIQYF
TRBD1,TRBV20-1,-,TRBJ2-1,TGCAGTGCCATTTCCGGGACAGGAGGCAATGAGCAGTTCTTC,CSAISGTGGNEQFF
-,TRBV9,many,TRBJ1-1,TGTGCCAGCAGCGACCCCGGGACTTTCGCCCGGGGCACTGAAGCTTTCTTT,CASSDPGTFARGTEAFF
TRBD1,TRBV6-1,few,TRBJ2-2,TGTGCCAGCAGAAGGACAGGATCCACCGGGGAGCTGTTTTTT,CASRRTGSTGELFF
-,TRBV6-1,-,TRBJ2-1,TGTGCCAGCAGAGGTCGGTGGGGTGAGCAGTTCTTC,CASRGRWGEQFF
-,TRBV6-1,few,TRBJ2-7,TGTGCCAGCAGTGCTGCCGGGACCGCCTGCCCTTACGAGCAGTACTTC,CASSAAGTACPYEQYF
-,TRBV5-1,-,TRBJ2-2,TGCGCCAGCAGCTTGTATCCCGGGACCCCTTCATCCGGGGAGCTGTTTTTT,CASSLYPGTPSSGELFF
TRBD2,TRBV18,many,TRBJ2-5,TGTGCCAGCTCACGCATGACTAGCGATTGGGAGACCCAGTACTTC,CASSRMTSDWETQYF
-,TRBV18,-,TRBJ2-7,TGTGCCAGCTCACCCGACACCGGGAGCTCCTACGAGCAGTACTTC,CASSPDTGSSYEQYF
TRBD2,TRBV6-2/TRBV6-3,-,TRBJ2-7,TGTGCCAGCAGTTACAACGCCGTGGCGGGAGGTGCCTTGAATTGGCAGTACTTC,CASSYNAVAGGALNWQYF
-,TRBV5-1,many,TRBJ1-6,TGCGCCAGCAGGAATGATAATTCACCCCTCCACTTT,CASRNDNSPLHF
-,TRBV11-3,-,TRBJ2-1,TGTGCCGGCATCATGGAGTCCGGTGAGCAGTTCTTC,CAGIMESGEQFF
TRBD1,TRBV18,-,TRBJ1-2,TGTGCCAGCCCACCCGCCGGGACAGGGAGAGGGGGATACTATGGCTACACCTTC,CASPPAGTGRGGYYGYTF
-,TRBV11-2,many,TRBJ1-1,TGTGCCAGCAGCTTAGATCCGGGAATTTCTGAAGCTTTCTTT,CASSLDPGISEAFF
TRBD1,TRBV7-8,many,TRBJ2-7,TGTGCCAGCAGCTTAGGGCAGGGGGAGACGGCCTACGAGCAGTACTTC,CASSLGQGETAYEQYF
-,TRBV5-1,-,TRBJ2-1,TGCGCCAGCAGCTGGACACCTTACAATGAGCAGTTCTTC,CASSWTPYNEQFF
TRBD2,TRBV6-1,medium-sized,TRBJ2-5,TGTGCCAGCAGTAAACTAGCGGGAGGGCAAGAGACCCAGTACTTC,CASSKLAGGQETQYF
-,TRBV27,-,TRBJ1-1,TGTGCCAGCAGTTTATCTGCGAACACTGAAGCTTTCTTT,CASSLSANTEAFF
-,TRBV19,-,TRBJ1-1,TGTGCCAGTAGTATTGCGGGGAGGACAGACACTGAAGCTTTCTTT,CASSIAGRTDTEAFF